This T cell receptor beta chain is from a study of T cells in Graves' hyperthyroidism and ophthalmopathy. Whole-study findings and limits: A model of 13 V-J features distinguished ophthalmopathy from stable hyperthyroidism.

About this clonotype: The antigen is not known.

The germline V gene has CDR1 KGHSH and CDR2 LQKENI. The CDR3 contains 17 residues. V lost 6 bases to trimming and J lost 2 bases; unmatched junction nucleotides: 13. Amplified TCR beta CDR3 regions derived from RNA transcripts. Primed by the HTBI set, a first-round RT-PCR was run on the TCR CDR3. TCRdb independently ran MiXCR on the multiplex PCR reads; one entry per CDR3 protein. The sample includes more than 300,000 distinct CDR3 sequences, approximately 14% seen only once; the top ten take roughly 24%. The specimen was blood. The chain joins TRBV18 to TRBJ1-1; 9 bases match TRBD1. The clonotype originates from a woman in her 30s with Graves' hyperthyroidism. The CDR3 reads CASSSLTGGLLNTEAFF. The CDR3 DNA sequence: TGTGCCAGCTCGAGCCTAACAGGGGGCTTATTAAACACTGAAGCTTTCTTT.